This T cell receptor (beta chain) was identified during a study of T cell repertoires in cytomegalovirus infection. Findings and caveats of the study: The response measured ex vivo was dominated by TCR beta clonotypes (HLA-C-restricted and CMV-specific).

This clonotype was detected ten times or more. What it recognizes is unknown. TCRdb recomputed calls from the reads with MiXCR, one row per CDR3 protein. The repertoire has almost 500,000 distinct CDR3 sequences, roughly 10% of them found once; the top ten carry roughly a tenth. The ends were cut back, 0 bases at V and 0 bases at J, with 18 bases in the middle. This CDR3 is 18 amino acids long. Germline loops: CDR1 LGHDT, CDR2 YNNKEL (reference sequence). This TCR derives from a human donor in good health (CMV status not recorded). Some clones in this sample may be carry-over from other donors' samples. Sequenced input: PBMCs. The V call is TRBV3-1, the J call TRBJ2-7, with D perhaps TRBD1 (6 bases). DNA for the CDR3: TGTGCCAGCAGCCAAGATCTGGGGGCCAGGTCGAGCTCCTACGAGCAGTACTTC. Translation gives CASSQDLGARSSSYEQYF.